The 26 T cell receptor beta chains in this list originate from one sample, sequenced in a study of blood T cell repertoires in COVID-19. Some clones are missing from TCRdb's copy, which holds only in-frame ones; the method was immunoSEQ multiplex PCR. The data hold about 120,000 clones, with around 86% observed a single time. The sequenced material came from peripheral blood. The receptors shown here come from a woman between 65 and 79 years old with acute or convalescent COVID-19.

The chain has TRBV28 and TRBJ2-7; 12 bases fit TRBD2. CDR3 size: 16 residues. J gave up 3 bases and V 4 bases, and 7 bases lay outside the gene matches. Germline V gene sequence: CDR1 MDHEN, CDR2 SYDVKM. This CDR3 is CASSSYASGGDYEQYF. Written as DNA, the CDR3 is TGTGCCAGCAGTTCCTACGCTAGCGGGGGGGACTACGAGCAGTACTTC.

The CDR3 nucleotides are TGTGCCAGCAGTCCGAATTTGTGGGAGGTTCAGCCCCAGCATTTT. Its translation is CASSPNLWEVQPQHF. The chain combines TRBV28 with TRBJ1-5, with D uncertain. Germline V lookup: CDR1 MDHEN, CDR2 SYDVKM. The V end lost 5 bases, the J end lost 6 bases, and 17 bases lay between the germline ends. CDR3 length: 15 amino acids. Looking up the rest from reference TRBV28 and TRBJ1-5 gives the full variable domain: DVKVTQSSRYLVKRTGEKVFLECVQDMDHENMFWYRQDPGLGLRLIYFSYDVKMKEKGDIPEGYSVSREKKERFSLILESASTNQTSMYLCASSPNLWEVQPQHFGDGTRLSIL.

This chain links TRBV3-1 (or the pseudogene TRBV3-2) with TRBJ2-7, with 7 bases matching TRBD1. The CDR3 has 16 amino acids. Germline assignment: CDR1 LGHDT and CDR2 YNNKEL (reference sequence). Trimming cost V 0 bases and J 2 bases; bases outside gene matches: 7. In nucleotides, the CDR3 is TGTGCCAGCAGCCAAGATCCTGGGACAGAGACCTACGAGCAGTACTTC. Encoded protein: CASSQDPGTETYEQYF.

CDR3 DNA: TGTGCCAGTAGTATATTGACAGAGAACACTGAAGCTTTCTTT. It specifies CASSILTENTEAFF. The chain recombines TRBV19 with TRBJ1-1; a possible D gene is TRBD1 (5 bases). There are 14 residues in the CDR3. V lost 2 bases, J lost 1 base, and 8 bases lay in between. Germline CDR1 and CDR2: LNHDA and SQIVND (reference sequence).

For the CDR3, the DNA is TGTGCCACCTCAAGGACCGAGGGGGATCAGCCCCAGCATTTT. This encodes CATSRTEGDQPQHF. The rearrangement links TRBV10-3 to TRBJ1-5, with D perhaps matching TRBD1 (6 bases). This CDR3 spans 14 amino acids. Germline V gene lookup returns CDR1 ENHRY and CDR2 SYGVKD. Trimming removed 10 bases at V and 5 bases at J, with 18 bases between.

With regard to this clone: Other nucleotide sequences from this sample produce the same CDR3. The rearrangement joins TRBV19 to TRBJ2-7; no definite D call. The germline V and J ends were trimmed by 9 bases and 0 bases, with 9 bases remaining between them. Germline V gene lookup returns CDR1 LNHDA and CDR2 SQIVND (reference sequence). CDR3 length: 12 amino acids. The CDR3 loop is CASRDNSYEQYF. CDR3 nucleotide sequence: TGTGCCAGCAGAGACAACTCCTACGAGCAGTACTTC.

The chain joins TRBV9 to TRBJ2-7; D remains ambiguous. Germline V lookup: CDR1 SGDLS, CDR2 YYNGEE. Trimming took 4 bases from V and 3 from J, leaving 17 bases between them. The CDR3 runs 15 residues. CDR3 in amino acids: CASSPPPGFLYEQYF. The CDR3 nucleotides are TGTGCCAGCAGCCCGCCTCCCGGTTTCCTCTACGAGCAGTACTTC.

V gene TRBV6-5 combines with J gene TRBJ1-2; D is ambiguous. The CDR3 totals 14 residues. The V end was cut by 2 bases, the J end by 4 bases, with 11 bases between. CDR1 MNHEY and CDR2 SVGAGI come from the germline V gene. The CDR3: CASSYDQASYGYTF. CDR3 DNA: TGTGCCAGCAGTTACGATCAGGCGAGCTATGGCTACACCTTC.

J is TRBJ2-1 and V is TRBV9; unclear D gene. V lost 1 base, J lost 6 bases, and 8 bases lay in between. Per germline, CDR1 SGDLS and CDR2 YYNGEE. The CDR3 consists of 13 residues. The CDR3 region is CASSVNSINEQFF. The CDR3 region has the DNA TGTGCCAGCAGCGTAAATAGCATCAATGAGCAGTTCTTC.

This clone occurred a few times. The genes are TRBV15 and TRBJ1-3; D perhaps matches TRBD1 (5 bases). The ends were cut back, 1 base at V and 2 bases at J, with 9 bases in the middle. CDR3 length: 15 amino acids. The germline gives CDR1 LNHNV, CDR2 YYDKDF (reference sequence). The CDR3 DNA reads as TGTGCCACCAGCAGAGGTGGGGGGGCTGGAAACACCATATATTTT. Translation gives CATSRGGGAGNTIYF.

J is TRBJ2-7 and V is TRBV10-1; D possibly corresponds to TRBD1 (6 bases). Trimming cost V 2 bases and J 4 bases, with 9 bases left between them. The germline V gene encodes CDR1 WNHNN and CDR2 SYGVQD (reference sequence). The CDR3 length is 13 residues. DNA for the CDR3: TGCGCCAGCAGTGAGGCAGGGGCGTACGAGCAGTACTTC. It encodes CASSEAGAYEQYF.

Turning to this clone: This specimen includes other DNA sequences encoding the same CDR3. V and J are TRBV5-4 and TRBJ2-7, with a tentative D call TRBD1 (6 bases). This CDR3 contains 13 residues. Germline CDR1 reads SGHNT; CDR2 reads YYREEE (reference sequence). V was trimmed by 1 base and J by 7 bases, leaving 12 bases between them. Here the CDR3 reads CASSLTGSYEQYF. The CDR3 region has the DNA TGTGCCAGCAGCTTGACAGGGAGCTATGAGCAGTACTTC.

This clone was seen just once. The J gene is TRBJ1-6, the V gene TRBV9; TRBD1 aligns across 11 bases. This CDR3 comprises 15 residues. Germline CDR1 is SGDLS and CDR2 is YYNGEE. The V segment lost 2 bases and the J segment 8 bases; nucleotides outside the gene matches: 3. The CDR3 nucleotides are TGTGCCAGCAGCGTCCGGACAGGGGGCGATTCACCCCTCCACTTT. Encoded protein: CASSVRTGGDSPLHF.

The CDR3 loop reads CASSFRDRGGWETQYF. DNA of the CDR3: TGTGCCAGCAGTTTTAGGGACAGGGGCGGTTGGGAGACCCAGTACTTC. V usage is TRBV28 and J usage is TRBJ2-5, with 10 bases matching TRBD1. Germline V gene lookup returns CDR1 MDHEN and CDR2 SYDVKM. This CDR3 has 16 amino acids. Unmatched junction bases numbered 9, after V lost 3 bases and J lost 5 bases. The full variable domain, rest sourced from reference TRBV28 and TRBJ2-5, is DVKVTQSSRYLVKRTGEKVFLECVQDMDHENMFWYRQDPGLGLRLIYFSYDVKMKEKGDIPEGYSVSREKKERFSLILESASTNQTSMYLCASSFRDRGGWETQYFGPGTRLLVL.

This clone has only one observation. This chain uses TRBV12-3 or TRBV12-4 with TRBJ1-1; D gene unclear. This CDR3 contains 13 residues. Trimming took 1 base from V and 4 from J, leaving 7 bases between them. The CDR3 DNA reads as TGTGCCAGCAGTTTAGAGGAGGGCACTGAAGCTTTCTTT. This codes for CASSLEEGTEAFF.

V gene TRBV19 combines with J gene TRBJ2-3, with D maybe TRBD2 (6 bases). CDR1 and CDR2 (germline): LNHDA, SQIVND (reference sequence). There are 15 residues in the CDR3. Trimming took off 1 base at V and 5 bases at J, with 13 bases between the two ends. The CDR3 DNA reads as TGTGCCAGTAGTATAGCTTGGGCGGGGAGAGATACGCAGTATTTT. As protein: CASSIAWAGRDTQYF.

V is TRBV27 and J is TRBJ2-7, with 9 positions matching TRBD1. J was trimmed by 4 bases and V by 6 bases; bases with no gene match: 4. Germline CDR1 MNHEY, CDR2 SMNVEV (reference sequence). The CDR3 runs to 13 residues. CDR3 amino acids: CASRGTGRYEQYF. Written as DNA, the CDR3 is TGTGCCAGCAGAGGGACAGGGCGGTACGAGCAGTACTTC.

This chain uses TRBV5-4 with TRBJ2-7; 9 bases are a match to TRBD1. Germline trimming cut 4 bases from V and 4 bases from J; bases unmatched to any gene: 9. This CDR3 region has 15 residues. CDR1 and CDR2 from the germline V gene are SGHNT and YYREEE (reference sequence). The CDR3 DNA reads TGTGCCAGCAGCCCGGACAGGGGTCGAGGATACGAGCAGTACTTC. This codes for CASSPDRGRGYEQYF.

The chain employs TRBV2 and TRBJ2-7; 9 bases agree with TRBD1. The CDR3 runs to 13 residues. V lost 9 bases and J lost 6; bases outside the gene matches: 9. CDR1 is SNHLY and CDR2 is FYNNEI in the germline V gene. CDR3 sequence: CASLRGQGPEQYF. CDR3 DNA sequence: TGTGCCAGTTTGAGGGGACAGGGTCCCGAGCAGTACTTC. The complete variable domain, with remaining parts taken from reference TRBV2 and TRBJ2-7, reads EPEVTQTPSHQVTQMGQEVILRCVPISNHLYFYWYRQILGQKVEFLVSFYNNEISEKSEIFDDQFSVERPDGSNFTLKIRSTKLEDSAMYFCASLRGQGPEQYFGPGTRLTVT.

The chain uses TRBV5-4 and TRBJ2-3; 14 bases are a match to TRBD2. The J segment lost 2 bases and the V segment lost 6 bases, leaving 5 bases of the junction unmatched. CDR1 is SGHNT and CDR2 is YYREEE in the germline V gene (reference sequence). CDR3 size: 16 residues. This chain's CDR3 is CASTRTSGGLTDTQYF. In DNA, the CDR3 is TGTGCCAGCACCCGGACTAGCGGGGGGCTCACAGATACGCAGTATTTT. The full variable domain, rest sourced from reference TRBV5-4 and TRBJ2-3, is ETGVTQSPTHLIKTRGQQVTLRCSSQSGHNTVSWYQQALGQGPQFIFQYYREEENGRGNFPPRFSGLQFPNYSSELNVNALELDDSALYLCASTRTSGGLTDTQYFGPGTRLTVL.

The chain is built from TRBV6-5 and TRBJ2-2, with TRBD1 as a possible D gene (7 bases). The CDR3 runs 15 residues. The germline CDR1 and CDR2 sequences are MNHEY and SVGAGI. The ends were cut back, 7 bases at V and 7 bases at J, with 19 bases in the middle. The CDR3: CASTRTGGTVGELFF. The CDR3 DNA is TGTGCCAGCACCAGGACAGGCGGGACGGTCGGGGAGCTGTTTTTT.

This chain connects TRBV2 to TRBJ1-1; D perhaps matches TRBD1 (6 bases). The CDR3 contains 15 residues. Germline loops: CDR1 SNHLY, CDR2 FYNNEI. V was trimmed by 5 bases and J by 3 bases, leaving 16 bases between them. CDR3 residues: CASSPSGGAYTEAFF. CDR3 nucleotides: TGTGCCAGCAGTCCGTCGGGGGGGGCTTACACTGAAGCTTTCTTT.

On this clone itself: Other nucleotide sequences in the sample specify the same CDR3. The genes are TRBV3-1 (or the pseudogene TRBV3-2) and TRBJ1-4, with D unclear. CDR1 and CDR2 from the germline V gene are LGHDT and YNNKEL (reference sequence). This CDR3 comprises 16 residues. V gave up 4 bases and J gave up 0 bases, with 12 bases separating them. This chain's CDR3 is CASSPEGSATNEKLFF. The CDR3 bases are TGTGCCAGCAGCCCGGAGGGCTCTGCAACTAATGAAAAACTGTTTTTT.

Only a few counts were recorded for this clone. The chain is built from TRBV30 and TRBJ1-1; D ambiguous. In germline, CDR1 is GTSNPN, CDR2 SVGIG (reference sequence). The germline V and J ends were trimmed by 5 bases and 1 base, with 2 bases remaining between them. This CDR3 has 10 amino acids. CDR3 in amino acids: CAWRNTEAFF. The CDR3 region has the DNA TGTGCCTGGCGGAACACTGAAGCTTTCTTT.

The CDR3 bases are TGTGCCAGCAGTGGGACAGTTACCGGGGAGCTGTTTTTT. It codes for CASSGTVTGELFF. The J gene is TRBJ2-2, the V gene TRBV2; tentative D call: TRBD1 (6 bases). The V end was cut by 4 bases, the J end by 5 bases, with 8 bases between. CDR3 length: 13 residues. The germline CDR1 and CDR2 sequences are SNHLY and FYNNEI.

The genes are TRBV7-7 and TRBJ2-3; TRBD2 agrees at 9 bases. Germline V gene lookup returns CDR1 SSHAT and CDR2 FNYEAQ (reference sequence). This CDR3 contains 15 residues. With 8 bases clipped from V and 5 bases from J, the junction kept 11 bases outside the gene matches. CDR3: CASHSLAGGGDTQYF. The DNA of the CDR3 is TGTGCCAGCCATTCTCTCGCGGGGGGGGGAGATACGCAGTATTTT.